A selection of T cell receptor beta chains follows, all from one sample in a study of T cell responses to AZD1222 COVID-19 vaccine. Assay: immunoSEQ multiplex PCR; the TCRdb copy retains only in-frame clones and omits some. Among 150,000 to 200,000 clones, more than 90% were seen once, and the ten largest hold approximately 4%. This specimen was peripheral blood, taken 28 days after the second dose of the MenACWY control vaccine. These receptors came from an adult who received the MenACWY meningococcal vaccine as a control. CDR3s include the opening cysteine and the closing phenylalanine or tryptophan. The D gene is left open where the match is weak. Not every row has a clone size; where given, it reads once, few, many or a size class.

clone_size d_call j_call v_call cdr3_aa cdr3_nt
NA NA TRBJ1-6 TRBV19 CASSETGFGSPLHF TGTGCCAGTAGTGAAACAGGGTTCGGGTCACCCCTCCACTTT
once NA TRBJ1-1 TRBV7-2 CASSLEGGNEAFF TGTGCCAGCAGCTTAGAGGGCGGGAATGAAGCTTTCTTT
NA TRBD2 TRBJ2-3 TRBV9 CASSVRAGGTDTQYF TGTGCCAGCAGCGTACGAGCGGGAGGCACAGATACGCAGTATTTT
NA NA TRBJ2-3 TRBV5-1 CASSSLYTDTQYF TGCGCCAGCAGCTCGTTATACACAGATACGCAGTATTTT
NA NA TRBJ1-1 TRBV7-6 CASSGTLEGTEAFF TGTGCCAGCAGCGGGACCCTGGAGGGCACTGAAGCTTTCTTT
NA NA TRBJ2-5 TRBV12-3/TRBV12-4 CASLEVETQYF TGTGCCAGCTTAGAGGTGGAGACCCAGTACTTC
NA NA TRBJ2-1 TRBV18 CASSPPPRAHEQFF TGTGCCAGCTCACCACCACCTAGGGCGCATGAGCAGTTCTTC
NA TRBD2 TRBJ2-5 TRBV11-3 CASSLDSGLAGVGRETQYF TGTGCCAGCAGCTTAGATTCGGGACTAGCGGGAGTCGGCAGAGAGACCCAGTACTTC
NA NA TRBJ1-6 TRBV27 CASSPQFSGNSPLHF TGTGCCAGCAGTCCACAGTTCTCTGGGAATTCACCCCTCCACTTT
few NA TRBJ2-1 TRBV19 CASKDYNEQFF TGTGCCAGTAAGGACTACAATGAGCAGTTCTTC
NA NA TRBJ2-2 TRBV4-1 CASKETQLPAGELFF TGCGCCAGCAAGGAAACCCAACTACCCGCCGGGGAGCTGTTTTTT
NA NA TRBJ2-1 TRBV6-4 CASSPEEGGYNEQFF TGTGCCAGCAGTCCCGAAGAGGGGGGCTACAATGAGCAGTTCTTC
NA NA TRBJ1-6 TRBV6-5 CASSSRPQSGNSPLHF TGTGCCAGCAGTTCCCGTCCTCAGTCTGGTAATTCACCCCTCCACTTT
NA TRBD1 TRBJ2-1 TRBV7-2 CASSLGGTGFGNNEQFF TGTGCCAGCAGCTTAGGTGGGACAGGCTTTGGAAACAATGAGCAGTTCTTC
NA NA TRBJ1-3 TRBV5-1 CTSSLDSSGNTIYF TGCACCAGCAGCTTGGACAGCTCTGGAAACACCATATATTTT
NA NA TRBJ2-3 TRBV6-1 CASSEAGSTDTQYF TGTGCCAGCAGTGAAGCGGGGAGCACAGATACGCAGTATTTT
few NA TRBJ1-2 TRBV6-4 CASSGGTTEGYTF TGTGCCAGCAGTGGAGGTACCACGGAAGGCTACACCTTC
NA NA TRBJ1-5 TRBV30 CAWSARGGLTQPQHF TGTGCCTGGAGTGCAAGGGGAGGGCTAACTCAGCCCCAGCATTTT
NA NA TRBJ2-5 TRBV18 CASSPRVAETQYF TGTGCCAGCTCACCTCGGGTCGCAGAGACCCAGTACTTC
NA NA TRBJ1-6 TRBV28 CASTRGESPLHF TGTGCCAGCACCCGAGGGGAATCACCCCTCCACTTT